In its sample, the clone carrying this TCR beta chain was seen once. The sample originates from a study of blood T cell repertoires in COVID-19. In the study overall: From T cells, B-cell-depleted T cells, or PBMCs came the material, which was cDNA or gDNA.

The germline V and J ends were trimmed by 0 bases and 2 bases, with 5 bases remaining between them. The CDR3 spans 13 residues. Per germline, CDR1 SGHNT and CDR2 YYREEE (reference sequence). Data came from immunoSEQ multiplex PCR; TCRdb stores just in-frame clones and leaves some out. The table includes approximately 210,000 clones, more than 70% detected once. The rearrangement uses TRBV5-4 and TRBJ2-5; perhaps TRBD1 as D (5 bases). The receptor comes from a man aged 25 to 40 with acute COVID-19. Sequenced material: PBMCs or T cells enriched from blood (not recorded which). The DNA of the CDR3 is TGTGCCAGCAGCTTGGGACAGCAAGAGACCCAGTACTTC. Its protein is CASSLGQQETQYF.